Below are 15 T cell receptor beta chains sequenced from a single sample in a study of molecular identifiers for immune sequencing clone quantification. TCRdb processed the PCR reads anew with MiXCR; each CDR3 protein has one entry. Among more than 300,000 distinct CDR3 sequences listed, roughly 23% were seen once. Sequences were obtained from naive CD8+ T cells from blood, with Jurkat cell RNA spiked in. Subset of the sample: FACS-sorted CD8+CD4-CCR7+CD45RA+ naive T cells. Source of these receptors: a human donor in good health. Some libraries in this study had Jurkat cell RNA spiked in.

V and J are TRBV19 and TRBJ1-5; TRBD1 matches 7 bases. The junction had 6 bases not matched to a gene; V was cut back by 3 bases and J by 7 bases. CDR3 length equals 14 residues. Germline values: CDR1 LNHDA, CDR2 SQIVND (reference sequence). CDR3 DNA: TGTGCCAGTAGTATGGGACAGTTCGGACAGCCCCAGCATTTT. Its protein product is CASSMGQFGQPQHF.

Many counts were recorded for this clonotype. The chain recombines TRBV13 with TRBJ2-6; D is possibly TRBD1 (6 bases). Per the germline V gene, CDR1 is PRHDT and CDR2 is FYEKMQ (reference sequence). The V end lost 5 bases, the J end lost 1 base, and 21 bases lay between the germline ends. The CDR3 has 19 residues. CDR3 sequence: CASSKNGWFRGSGANVLTF. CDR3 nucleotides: TGTGCCAGCAGCAAAAACGGATGGTTTAGGGGGTCTGGGGCCAACGTCCTGACTTTC.

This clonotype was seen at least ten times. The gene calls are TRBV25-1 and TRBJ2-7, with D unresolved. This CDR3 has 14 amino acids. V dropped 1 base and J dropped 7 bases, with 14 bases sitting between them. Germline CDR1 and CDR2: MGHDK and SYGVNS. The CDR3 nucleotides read TGTGCCAGCAGTGAATGGGCCACTCCTCGGGAGCAGTACTTC. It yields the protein CASSEWATPREQYF.

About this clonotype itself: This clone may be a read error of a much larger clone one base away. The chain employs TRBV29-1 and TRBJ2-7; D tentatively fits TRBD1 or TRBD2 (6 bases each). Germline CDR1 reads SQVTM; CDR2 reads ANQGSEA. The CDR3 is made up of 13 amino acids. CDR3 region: CSVGGDQGYERYF. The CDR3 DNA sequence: TGCAGCGTTGGGGGGGACCAGGGGTACGAGCGGTACTTC.

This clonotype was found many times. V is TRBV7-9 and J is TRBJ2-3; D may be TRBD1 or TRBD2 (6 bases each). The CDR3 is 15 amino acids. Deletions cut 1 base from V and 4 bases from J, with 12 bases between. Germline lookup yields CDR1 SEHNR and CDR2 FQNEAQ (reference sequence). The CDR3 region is CASSLGAGEADTQYF. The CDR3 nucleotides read TGTGCCAGCAGCTTAGGCGCAGGGGAGGCAGATACGCAGTATTTT.

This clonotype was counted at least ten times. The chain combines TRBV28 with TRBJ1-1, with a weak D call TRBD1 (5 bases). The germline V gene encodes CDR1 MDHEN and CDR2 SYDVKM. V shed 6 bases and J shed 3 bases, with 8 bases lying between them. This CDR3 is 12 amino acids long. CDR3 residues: CASREGYTEAFF. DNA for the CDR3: TGTGCCAGCAGAGAGGGGTACACTGAAGCTTTCTTT.

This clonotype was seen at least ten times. The chain's CDR3 is CASSQTRQGGAYQPQHF. CDR3 DNA: TGCGCCAGCAGCCAGACCAGACAGGGCGGGGCGTACCAGCCCCAGCATTTT. The chain combines TRBV4-3 with TRBJ1-5, with 7 nucleotides matching TRBD1. Germline V CDR1 and CDR2: LGHNA, YSLEER. The V segment lost 3 bases and the J segment 7 bases; nucleotides outside the gene matches: 15. CDR3 length equals 17 residues.

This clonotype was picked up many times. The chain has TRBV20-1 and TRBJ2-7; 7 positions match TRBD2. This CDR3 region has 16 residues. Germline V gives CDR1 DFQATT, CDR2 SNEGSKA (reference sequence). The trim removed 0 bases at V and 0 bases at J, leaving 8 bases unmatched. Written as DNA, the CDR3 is TGCAGTGCTAGAGAGGGAGAAGCGGGGATCTCCTACGAGCAGTACTTC. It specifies CSAREGEAGISYEQYF.

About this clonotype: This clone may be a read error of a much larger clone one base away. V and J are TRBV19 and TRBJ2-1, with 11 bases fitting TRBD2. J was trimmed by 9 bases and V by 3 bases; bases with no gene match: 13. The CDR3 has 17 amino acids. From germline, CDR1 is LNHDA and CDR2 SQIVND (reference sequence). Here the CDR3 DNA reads TGTGCCAGTAGTATGGCGCTGGGACTAGCGGATGGTACTGAGCAGTTCTTC. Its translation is CASSMALGLADGTEQFF.

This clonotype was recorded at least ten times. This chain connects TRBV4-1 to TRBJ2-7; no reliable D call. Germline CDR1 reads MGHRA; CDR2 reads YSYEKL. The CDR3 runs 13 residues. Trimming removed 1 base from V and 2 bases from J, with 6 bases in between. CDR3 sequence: CASSQGTTYEQYF. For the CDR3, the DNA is TGCGCCAGCAGCCAAGGGACGACCTACGAGCAGTACTTC.

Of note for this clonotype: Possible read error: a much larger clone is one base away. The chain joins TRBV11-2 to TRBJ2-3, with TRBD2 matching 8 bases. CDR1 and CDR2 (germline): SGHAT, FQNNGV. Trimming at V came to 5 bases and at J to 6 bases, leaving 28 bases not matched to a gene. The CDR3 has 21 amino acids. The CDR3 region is CASSPTGASFGGVWAYDTQYF. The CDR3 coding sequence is TGTGCCAGCAGCCCTACCGGGGCTAGCTTCGGGGGGGTCTGGGCATATGATACGCAGTATTTT. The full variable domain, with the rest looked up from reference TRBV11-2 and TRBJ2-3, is EAGVAQSPRYKIIEKRQSVAFWCNPISGHATLYWYQQILGQGPKLLIQFQNNGVVDDSQLPKDRFSAERLKGVDSTLKIQPAKLEDSAVYLCASSPTGASFGGVWAYDTQYFGPGTRLTVL.

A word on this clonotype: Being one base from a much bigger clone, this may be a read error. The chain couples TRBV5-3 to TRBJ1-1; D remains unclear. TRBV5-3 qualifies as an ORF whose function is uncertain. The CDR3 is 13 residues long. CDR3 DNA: TGTGCCAGCATACGATGGGTCGAAACTGAAGCTCTCTTT. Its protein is CASIRWVETEALF.

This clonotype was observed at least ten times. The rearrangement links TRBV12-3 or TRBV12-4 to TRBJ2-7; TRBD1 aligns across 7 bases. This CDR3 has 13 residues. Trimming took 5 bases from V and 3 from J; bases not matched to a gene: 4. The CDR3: CASSHRGHYEQYF. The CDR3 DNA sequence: TGTGCCAGCAGTCACAGGGGCCACTACGAGCAGTACTTC.

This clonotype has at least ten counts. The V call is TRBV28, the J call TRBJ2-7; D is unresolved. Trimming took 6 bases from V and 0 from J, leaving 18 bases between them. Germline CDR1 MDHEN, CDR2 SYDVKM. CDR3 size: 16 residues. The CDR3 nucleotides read TGTGCCAGCAGCCGTAACAGCTCCCCAAACTCCTACGAGCAGTACTTC. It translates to CASSRNSSPNSYEQYF. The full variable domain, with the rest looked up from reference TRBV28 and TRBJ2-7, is DVKVTQSSRYLVKRTGEKVFLECVQDMDHENMFWYRQDPGLGLRLIYFSYDVKMKEKGDIPEGYSVSREKKERFSLILESASTNQTSMYLCASSRNSSPNSYEQYFGPGTRLTVT.

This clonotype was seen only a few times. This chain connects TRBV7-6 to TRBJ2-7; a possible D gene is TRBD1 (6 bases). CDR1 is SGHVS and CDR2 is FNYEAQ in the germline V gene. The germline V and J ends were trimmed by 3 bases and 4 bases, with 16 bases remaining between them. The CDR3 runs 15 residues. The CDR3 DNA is TGTGCCAGCAGCTTGGGACACCCTCCCGGTTACGAGCAGTACTTC. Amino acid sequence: CASSLGHPPGYEQYF.